Presented here are 18 T cell receptor beta chains from one specimen sequenced in a study of cytomegalovirus exposure and HLA in healthy donors. PCR amplification relied on 60 Vbeta primers (plus 13 Jbeta primers). The assay was immunoSEQ multiplex PCR, and TCRdb's table has in-frame clones only and misses some. The table lists about 140,000 clones, 61% of them singletons. Source material: PBMCs. The source is a male donor in good health and CMV-seronegative.

This clone was picked up a small number of times. The V and J genes are TRBV5-4 and TRBJ2-1; 9 nucleotides line up with TRBD2. CDR1 SGHNT and CDR2 YYREEE come from the germline V gene (reference sequence). Trimming at V came to 4 bases and at J to 0 bases, leaving 11 bases not matched to a gene. The length of the CDR3 is 18 residues. The CDR3 is CASSPRGLAGSSYNEQFF. CDR3 DNA sequence: TGTGCCAGCAGCCCCAGAGGCCTAGCGGGGAGCTCCTACAATGAGCAGTTCTTC.

This clone occurred once. The chain joins TRBV5-6 to TRBJ2-2, with D possibly being TRBD2 (6 bases). The CDR3 consists of 16 residues. The V end was cut by 2 bases, the J end by 1 base, with 12 bases between. Per the germline V gene, CDR1 is SGHDT and CDR2 is YYEEEE. In nucleotides, the CDR3 is TGTGCCAGCAGCTTAGCAGGGACTGTGAACACCGGGGAGCTGTTTTTT. Protein product: CASSLAGTVNTGELFF.

This chain connects TRBV5-1 to TRBJ2-1, with D tentatively TRBD2 (5 bases). Trimming cost V 1 base and J 7 bases, with 9 bases left between them. CDR1 and CDR2 (germline): SGHRS, YFSETQ. This CDR3 has 13 amino acids. CDR3 sequence reads: CASSLSGLNEQFF. Written as DNA, the CDR3 is TGCGCCAGCAGCTTGTCGGGGTTAAATGAGCAGTTCTTC.

This clone has a single count. This rearrangement joins TRBV21-1 to TRBJ2-7; the D call in the table, TRBD1, was not verified against the DNA. TRBV21-1 is recorded as a pseudogene. CDR3 length: 15 amino acids. The CDR3 nucleotides are TGTGCCAGCAGCACTCTACAGGGGGAGAGTAACGAGCAGTACTTC. It encodes CASSTLQGESNEQYF.

This clone was counted only a few times. The chain combines TRBV18 with TRBJ2-5, with 7 nucleotides matching TRBD1. V lost 3 bases and J lost 5; bases outside the gene matches: 6. The CDR3 length is 14 residues. The germline CDR1 and CDR2 sequences are KGHSH and LQKENI. CDR3: CASSPLRGPETQYF. The DNA of the CDR3 is TGTGCCAGCTCACCGTTAAGGGGGCCGGAGACCCAGTACTTC.

This clone was seen just once. In nucleotides, the CDR3 is TGTGCCAGTAGTACGGGACAGATTAGCAATCAGCCCCAGCATTTT. Its protein is CASSTGQISNQPQHF. This chain connects TRBV19 to TRBJ1-5; the match to TRBD1 covers 7 bases. CDR1 and CDR2 (germline): LNHDA, SQIVND (reference sequence). CDR3 length: 15 residues. The V and J ends lost 4 bases and 0 bases, in that order; junction bases with no gene match: 3.

This clone was observed a few times. This chain connects TRBV30 to TRBJ2-7; 7 bases are shared with TRBD2. The CDR3 has 14 amino acids. Germline V lookup: CDR1 GTSNPN, CDR2 SVGIG (reference sequence). The junction had 5 bases not matched to a gene; V was cut back by 3 bases and J by 0 bases. The CDR3, as DNA: TGTGCCTGGAGCGAGGGGAGGGGCTCCTACGAGCAGTACTTC. Its protein is CAWSEGRGSYEQYF.

This chain joins TRBV7-2 and TRBJ1-1; a weak D match, TRBD1 (6 bases). V lost 5 bases to trimming and J lost 3 bases, with 13 bases between them. This CDR3 has 14 amino acids. Germline CDR1 and CDR2: SGHTA and FQGNSA. CDR3 sequence (DNA): TGTGCCAGCAGCCCAGGGGAGAGGCACACTGAAGCTTTCTTT. This codes for CASSPGERHTEAFF.

This clone was counted only a few times. This chain links TRBV4-1 with TRBJ1-6, with D tentatively TRBD1 (6 bases). V was clipped by 2 bases and J by 8 bases, with 13 bases between them. CDR1 is MGHRA, CDR2 YSYEKL, per germline. CDR3 length: 15 residues. The CDR3 is CASSQQGSRYSPLHF. CDR3 sequence (DNA): TGCGCCAGCAGCCAACAGGGGTCGAGATATTCACCCCTCCACTTT.

This chain joins TRBV14 and TRBJ2-1; tentatively, D is TRBD2 (6 bases). Per germline, CDR1 SGHDN and CDR2 FVKESK. This CDR3 has 13 amino acids. Trimming removed 3 bases from V and 9 bases from J, with 12 bases in between. The CDR3 region is CASSQLGGGEQFF. The CDR3 DNA reads TGTGCCAGCAGCCAGCTGGGGGGTGGTGAGCAGTTCTTC.

The table lists this clone with a few counts. The V and J genes are TRBV28 and TRBJ2-4, with 7 bases that match TRBD1. The CDR3 totals 17 residues. V shed 2 bases, J shed 1 base, and the junction held 8 bases outside the gene matches. CDR1 MDHEN and CDR2 SYDVKM come from the germline V gene. In nucleotides, the CDR3 is TGTGCCAGCAGTTTAAAGCTAACAGGGGAGGCCAAAAACATTCAGTACTTC. This sequence encodes CASSLKLTGEAKNIQYF.

The CDR3 here is CASSLRSGIYGYTF. The CDR3, as DNA: TGTGCCAGCAGCTTAAGGTCGGGGATCTATGGCTACACCTTC. The V and J genes are TRBV11-2 and TRBJ1-2; D gene uncertain. Germline V gene sequence: CDR1 SGHAT, CDR2 FQNNGV. Trimming shortened V by 2 bases and J by 4 bases, and 11 bases separated the two germline ends. CDR3 length: 14 residues.

The chain joins TRBV19 to TRBJ1-1; possible D gene TRBD1, 6 bases. Trimming took 3 bases from V and 3 from J, leaving 14 bases between them. This CDR3 region has 15 residues. Germline CDR1 LNHDA, CDR2 SQIVND (reference sequence). CDR3 region: CASSILQGRDTEAFF. CDR3 in DNA: TGTGCCAGTAGTATTTTACAGGGAAGGGACACTGAAGCTTTCTTT.

This clone was recorded a few times. This chain joins TRBV5-1 and TRBJ1-6, with a tentative D call TRBD1 (6 bases). The CDR3 length is 16 residues. The ends were cut back, 4 bases at V and 10 bases at J, with 21 bases in the middle. Germline-derived CDR1 and CDR2 are SGHRS and YFSETQ. For the CDR3, the DNA is TGCGCCAGCAGCCGAGGATGGGAGACAGGAGAATCACCCCTCCACTTT. Encoded protein: CASSRGWETGESPLHF. Filled out from reference TRBV5-1 and TRBJ1-6, the complete variable domain reads KAGVTQTPRYLIKTRGQQVTLSCSPISGHRSVSWYQQTPGQGLQFLFEYFSETQRNKGNFPGRFSGRQFSNSRSEMNVSTLELGDSALYLCASSRGWETGESPLHFGNGTRLTVT.

V usage is TRBV18 and J usage is TRBJ1-2; D unclear. From germline, CDR1 is KGHSH and CDR2 LQKENI. V was clipped by 6 bases and J by 3 bases, with 11 bases between them. This CDR3 has 13 amino acids. The CDR3 protein is CASSLGGDYGYTF. In DNA, the CDR3 is TGTGCCAGCTCTCTTGGCGGTGACTATGGCTACACCTTC. Full variable domain (missing parts from reference TRBV18 and TRBJ1-2): NAGVMQNPRHLVRRRGQEARLRCSPMKGHSHVYWYRQLPEEGLKFMVYLQKENIIDESGMPKERFSAEFPKEGPSILRIQQVVRGDSAAYFCASSLGGDYGYTFGSGTRLTVV.

The chain recombines TRBV29-1 with TRBJ2-5, with 9 bases lining up with TRBD1. Germline V CDR1 and CDR2: SQVTM, ANQGSEA. Trimming cost V 0 bases and J 5 bases; bases outside gene matches: 13. The CDR3 has 17 residues. The CDR3 spells CSVEEILGQGRRETQYF. The CDR3 region has the DNA TGCAGCGTTGAAGAGATACTCGGACAGGGGCGGCGTGAGACCCAGTACTTC.

The rearrangement uses TRBV9 and TRBJ2-3, with a possible D match to TRBD2 (6 bases). CDR1 SGDLS and CDR2 YYNGEE come from the germline V gene. Trimming removed 0 bases at V and 2 bases at J, with 10 bases between. The CDR3 loop spans 15 amino acids. The CDR3 protein is CASSVVGLITDTQYF. The CDR3 nucleotides are TGTGCCAGCAGCGTAGTGGGACTCATCACAGATACGCAGTATTTT.

This clone showed up just a few times. This chain joins TRBV5-1 and TRBJ1-1; tentative D call: TRBD1 (6 bases). Per germline, CDR1 SGHRS and CDR2 YFSETQ. The V end lost 0 bases, the J end lost 1 base, and 10 bases lay between the germline ends. The CDR3 contains 15 residues. In DNA, the CDR3 is TGCGCCAGCAGCTTGGTTGGCAGGGGGAACACTGAAGCTTTCTTT. It specifies CASSLVGRGNTEAFF. Filled out from reference TRBV5-1 and TRBJ1-1, the complete variable domain reads KAGVTQTPRYLIKTRGQQVTLSCSPISGHRSVSWYQQTPGQGLQFLFEYFSETQRNKGNFPGRFSGRQFSNSRSEMNVSTLELGDSALYLCASSLVGRGNTEAFFGQGTRLTVV.